This T cell receptor (beta chain) emerged from a study of cytomegalovirus exposure and HLA in healthy donors. This clone was seen only once. Germline is not matched at one junction end, which may reflect a read error. Clones were sequenced by immunoSEQ multiplex PCR, and TCRdb holds only the in-frame ones, with some missing. The sample has some 170,000 clones; nearly 90% are singletons. The origin of this receptor is a man between 18 and 29 years old in good health and CMV-seropositive. The sequenced sample consisted of PBMCs.

The CDR3 reads CVSSLWTGDSGANVLTF. CDR3 in DNA: TGTGTCAGCAGTTTATGGACAGGGGACTCTGGGGCCAACGTCCTGACTTTC. This chain connects TRBV28 to TRBJ2-6; 9 positions match TRBD1. The CDR3 is 17 residues long. The germline V gene encodes CDR1 MDHEN and CDR2 SYDVKM.